Below, 18 T cell receptor beta chains from the same sample are listed, as sequenced in a study of glioma-infiltrating T cells. The iRepertoire nested amplicon-rescue multiplex PCR amplified TCR alpha and beta CDR3s from RNA. A single record per CDR3 protein comes from TCRdb applying MiXCR to the multiplex PCR reads. The data hold about 93,000 distinct CDR3 sequences, with approximately 42% observed a single time. Material for sequencing was glioma tissue, nonneoplastic brain tissue, or PBMCs (not recorded which). The receptors here all came from a human donor with low-grade glioma or glioblastoma, undergoing nonglioma brain surgery, or in good health (not recorded which).

This clonotype occurred many times. The V gene is TRBV2, the J gene TRBJ2-2; 8 positions match TRBD1. Trimming took 2 bases from V and 6 from J; bases not matched to a gene: 5. The CDR3 totals 15 residues. Germline values: CDR1 SNHLY, CDR2 FYNNEI. The chain's CDR3 is CASSERTGSAGELFF. CDR3 DNA: TGTGCCAGCAGTGAAAGGACAGGGTCGGCCGGGGAGCTGTTTTTT.

The CDR3 sequence: CAWSDLRGSGNTIYF. The CDR3 bases are TGTGCCTGGAGTGACCTAAGAGGGTCTGGAAACACCATATATTTT. This chain joins TRBV30 and TRBJ1-3; D call uncertain. V dropped 1 base and J dropped 1 base, with 11 bases sitting between them. CDR1 and CDR2 from the germline V gene are GTSNPN and SVGIG (reference sequence). This CDR3 comprises 15 residues.

This clonotype has at least ten counts. The chain recombines TRBV5-1 with TRBJ2-1, with D tentatively TRBD2 (5 bases). The length of the CDR3 is 14 residues. The germline gives CDR1 SGHRS, CDR2 YFSETQ. The V end was cut by 3 bases, the J end by 4 bases, with 11 bases between. The CDR3 is CASSSPGRYNEQFF. The DNA of the CDR3 is TGCGCCAGCAGCTCCCCGGGAAGGTACAATGAGCAGTTCTTC.

This clonotype was recorded many times. This chain uses TRBV20-1 with TRBJ1-5, with TRBD1 matching 9 bases. This CDR3 is 14 amino acids long. V was pared by 1 base and J by 7 bases, with 5 bases of the junction left unmatched. Germline CDR1 reads DFQATT; CDR2 reads SNEGSKA (reference sequence). The CDR3 bases are TGCAGTGCTAGAGGGGACAGGGAAAGGCAGCCCCAGCATTTT. It specifies CSARGDRERQPQHF.

This clonotype has a count of ten or more. This chain joins TRBV4-1 and TRBJ2-7, with D possibly TRBD2 on 5 matching bases. The germline gives CDR1 MGHRA, CDR2 YSYEKL. Trimming removed 2 bases at V and 0 bases at J, with 8 bases between. The length of the CDR3 is 14 residues. The CDR3 DNA follows: TGCGCCAGCAGCCAACGGGAAAGCTCCTACGAGCAGTACTTC. Amino acids: CASSQRESSYEQYF.

This clonotype was counted at least ten times. In nucleotides, the CDR3 is TGTGCCAGCTCACCAAGGCAGCCTAACTACGAGCAGTACTTC. Translated, it gives CASSPRQPNYEQYF. V gene TRBV18 combines with J gene TRBJ2-7; D is uncertain. The germline CDR1 and CDR2 sequences are KGHSH and LQKENI. The CDR3 has 14 amino acids. V was cut by 2 bases and J by 3 bases, with 11 bases left in between. Looking up the rest from reference TRBV18 and TRBJ2-7 gives the full variable domain: NAGVMQNPRHLVRRRGQEARLRCSPMKGHSHVYWYRQLPEEGLKFMVYLQKENIIDESGMPKERFSAEFPKEGPSILRIQQVVRGDSAAYFCASSPRQPNYEQYFGPGTRLTVT.

This sequence joins TRBV6-2 or TRBV6-3 and TRBJ2-5; D gene uncertain. The CDR3 has 14 amino acids. Germline assignment: CDR1 MNHEY and CDR2 SVGEGT. V lost 5 bases and J 4 bases, leaving 14 bases between the germline ends. CDR3 nucleotides: TGTGCCAGCAGTGACCTCCGGAGCACAGAGACCCAGTACTTC. Its translation is CASSDLRSTETQYF.

Regarding this clonotype: An end of the junction differs from the germline gene, which may be a read error. This chain joins TRBV27 and TRBJ2-7; D is ambiguous. Germline V gene data show CDR1 as MNHEY and CDR2 as SMNVEV (reference sequence). This CDR3 is built from 12 residues. CDR3 amino acids: CTSSRLGNEQCF. CDR3 bases: TGTACCAGCAGCCGTCTAGGGAATGAGCAGTGCTTC.

Remarks on this clonotype: This may arise from a read error, as a much more abundant clone is one base away. The gene calls are TRBV29-1 and TRBJ2-5; TRBD1 might be the D (7 bases). Germline values: CDR1 SQVTM, CDR2 ANQGSEA. This CDR3 has 12 residues. Trimming removed 6 bases from V and 7 bases from J, with 15 bases in between. The CDR3, as DNA: TGCAGCGTGGGGGGACAGTCGTTGACCCAGTACTTC. Its protein is CSVGGQSLTQYF.

This clonotype was counted many times. One end of the junction varies from germline; a read error may be responsible. The chain has TRBV29-1 and TRBJ1-2; possible D gene TRBD1, 6 bases. There are 12 residues in the CDR3. The germline CDR1 and CDR2 sequences are SQVTM and ANQGSEA. CDR3 loop: CSVEDPTGRGLF. The CDR3 DNA reads TGCAGCGTTGAAGATCCAACGGGGCGGGGGCTTTTC. Combining the CDR3 with reference TRBV29-1 and TRBJ1-2 gives the whole variable domain SAVISQKPSRDICQRGTSLTIQCQVDSQVTMMFWYRQQPGQSLTLIATANQGSEATYESGFVIDKFPISRPNLTFSTLTVSNMSPEDSSIYLCSVEDPTGRGLFGSGTRLTVV.

This clonotype was observed a few times. A much larger clone lies a single base off, so this may be a read error. Without the conserved terminal phenylalanine or tryptophan, this CDR3 likely stems from a read error. The chain links TRBV7-9 to TRBJ1-5, with unresolved D. Trimming removed 3 bases from V and 7 bases from J, with 13 bases in between. Germline CDR1 reads SEHNR; CDR2 reads FQNEAQ (reference sequence). The CDR3 is made up of 14 amino acids. The CDR3 DNA reads as TGTGCCAGCAGCTTCCCAGGTGATCAACAGCCCCAGCATCTT. Translating it yields CASSFPGDQQPQHL.

This clonotype was picked up one time. At one of its ends the junction is not consistent with the germline gene, which may arise from a read error. V is TRBV12-3 or TRBV12-4 and J is TRBJ1-5; D is unresolved. The CDR3 is 14 residues long. In DNA form, the CDR3 reads TGTGCCGGCAGTTTATCCAGTATCAATCAGCCCCAGCATTTT. Encoded protein: CAGSLSSINQPQHF.

In the case of this clonotype: This may be a read error: a much more frequent sequence differs by one nucleotide. The rearrangement joins TRBV3-1 to TRBJ2-7, with TRBD1 as a possible D gene (5 bases). CDR3 length: 15 residues. Germline CDR1 reads LGHDT; CDR2 reads YNNKEL (reference sequence). V was cut by 9 bases and J by 3 bases, with 21 bases left in between. The CDR3 is CARSRNWGTSYEQYF. The CDR3 nucleotides are TGTGCCAGAAGTCGAAATTGGGGCACGAGCTACGAGCAGTACTTC.

Comment on this clonotype: A much bigger clone sits one base away, suggesting this may be a read error. V is TRBV7-9 and J is TRBJ1-1, with unresolved D. This CDR3 is built from 11 residues. In germline, CDR1 is SEHNR, CDR2 FQNEAQ (reference sequence). The CDR3 DNA reads as TGTGCCAGCAGCGAGTACACTAAAGCTTTCTTT. Protein sequence: CASSEYTKAFF. Looking up the rest from reference TRBV7-9 and TRBJ1-1 gives the full variable domain: DTGVSQNPRHKITKRGQNVTFRCDPISEHNRLYWYRQTLGQGPEFLTYFQNEAQLEKSRLLSDRFSAERPKGSFSTLEIQRTEQGDSAMYLCASSEYTKAFFGQGTRLTVV.

Many counts were recorded for this clonotype. CDR3 sequence reads: CSARGGRGNEQYF. CDR3 coding DNA: TGCAGTGCTAGAGGGGGCAGGGGAAACGAGCAGTACTTC. The chain uses TRBV20-1 and TRBJ2-7; maybe TRBD1 (6 bases). The CDR3 has 13 residues. V was cut by 1 base and J by 5 bases, with 12 bases left in between. Germline V gene data show CDR1 as DFQATT and CDR2 as SNEGSKA (reference sequence).

The chain carries TRBV10-3 and TRBJ2-3; 8 nucleotides match TRBD2. Germline CDR1 and CDR2: ENHRY and SYGVKD. The J segment lost 1 base and the V segment lost 3 bases, leaving 3 bases of the junction unmatched. The CDR3 is 15 residues long. CDR3 sequence reads: CAISERRGGTDTQYF. DNA for the CDR3: TGTGCCATCAGTGAAAGGCGGGGGGGCACAGATACGCAGTATTTT.

This clonotype was picked up many times. The chain uses TRBV7-2 and TRBJ2-2; D assignment may be TRBD1 or TRBD2 (6 bases each). CDR1 is SGHTA, CDR2 FQGNSA, per germline. V was clipped by 1 base and J by 1 base, with 10 bases between them. The CDR3 spans 16 residues. The CDR3 DNA reads TGTGCCAGCAGCTTAGTAGGGGGGCAGAACACCGGGGAGCTGTTTTTT. This codes for CASSLVGGQNTGELFF.

There are many counts of this clonotype. This chain connects TRBV4-1 to TRBJ1-1; tentatively, D is TRBD1 (6 bases). The germline V gene encodes CDR1 MGHRA and CDR2 YSYEKL. The CDR3 is 15 amino acids. V was cut by 1 base and J by 3 bases, with 12 bases left in between. The CDR3 spells CASSQGDAGDTEAFF. For the CDR3, the DNA is TGCGCCAGCAGCCAAGGGGATGCAGGGGACACTGAAGCTTTCTTT.